These 2 T cell receptor beta chains were sequenced from one sample in a study of neurological immune-mediated disorders. TCRdb re-derived calls from the 5' RACE reads in MiXCR, one entry per CDR3 protein. The repertoire includes more than 35,000 distinct CDR3 sequences, around 3.3% of them detected once, and about 15% sits in the top ten. The sample taken for sequencing was PBMCs. Receptor source: a woman in her 50s with multiple sclerosis.

The table lists this clonotype with a few counts. The chain links TRBV5-1 to TRBJ2-7; no firm D call. Trimming shortened V by 7 bases and J by 5 bases, and 19 bases separated the two germline ends. The germline V gene has CDR1 SGHRS and CDR2 YFSETQ. The CDR3 covers 14 residues. The CDR3 DNA reads TGCGCCAGCTCCTTGGCGGAGTGGTTCCACGAGCAGTACTTC. Translated, it gives CASSLAEWFHEQYF.

In this sample, this clonotype turned up many times. The chain has TRBV20-1 and TRBJ2-3; 7 nucleotides line up with TRBD1. CDR3 length: 18 residues. After removal of 5 bases from V and 2 bases from J, the junction contained 19 bases not matched to a gene. Germline CDR1 is DFQATT and CDR2 is SNEGSKA (reference sequence). The CDR3 coding sequence is TGCAGTGCTCCTCTCCCGCGACAGGGAGCATATTCCACAGATACGCAGTATTTT. Its protein is CSAPLPRQGAYSTDTQYF.